Below are 9 T cell receptor beta chains sequenced from a single sample in a study of T cell changes during pregnancy in multiple sclerosis. Method: immunoSEQ multiplex PCR; TCRdb's copy keeps in-frame clones and lacks some. The sample lists about 61,000 clones; roughly 90% were seen once. Sequencing used peripheral blood, obtained in the first trimester of pregnancy. The receptors derive from a female donor in good health, enrolled as a control in a pregnancy study.

This clone is a singleton in its sample. The chain has TRBV6-5 and TRBJ2-7; a possible D gene is TRBD2 (6 bases). Germline V gene data show CDR1 as MNHEY and CDR2 as SVGAGI. The V and J ends lost 4 bases and 3 bases respectively, with 10 bases between them. The length of the CDR3 is 13 residues. CDR3 amino acids: CASSWGEDYEQYF. The CDR3 DNA follows: TGTGCCAGCAGTTGGGGGGAAGACTACGAGCAGTACTTC.

The chain carries TRBV6-5 and TRBJ2-1, with a weak D call TRBD1 (5 bases). Germline CDR1 MNHEY, CDR2 SVGAGI. V was pared by 0 bases and J by 9 bases, with 15 bases between. The CDR3 covers 15 residues. The CDR3 DNA is TGTGCCAGCAGTTACTCGTATGGGGCCAGGGCTGAGCAGTTCTTC. This encodes CASSYSYGARAEQFF.

Concerning this clone: Since the CDR3 does not end with the conserved phenylalanine or tryptophan, this likely comes from a read error. The DNA is left out, because the CDR3 cannot be placed on it with certainty; the CDR3 is given as TCRdb lists it. The rearrangement joins TRBV6-1 to TRBJ1-1; the table's D call TRBD1 went unverified against the DNA. 10 amino acids form the CDR3, both terminal residues included. Germline CDR1 MNHNS, CDR2 SASEGT. CDR3 loop: CATRPDRRIV.

V usage is TRBV19 and J usage is TRBJ2-4, with D possibly TRBD1 on 5 matching bases. In germline, CDR1 is LNHDA, CDR2 SQIVND (reference sequence). V lost 3 bases and J 3 bases, leaving 18 bases between the germline ends. This CDR3 contains 17 residues. The CDR3 region is CASSIGTLARGKNIQYF. The CDR3 coding sequence is TGTGCCAGTAGTATTGGAACACTCGCTAGGGGCAAAAACATTCAGTACTTC.

The chain carries TRBV9 and TRBJ2-5; 16 bases are shared with TRBD2. This CDR3 is 18 amino acids long. CDR1 SGDLS and CDR2 YYNGEE come from the germline V gene. V trimming: 5 bases; J trimming: 5 bases; junction bases outside the gene matches: 12. CDR3 coding DNA: TGTGCCAGCAGTTACTCCGGGACTAGCGGGGGGGGGAAGGAGACCCAGTACTTC. This gives the protein CASSYSGTSGGGKETQYF.

This CDR3 reads CASSPAGTYNEQFF. The CDR3 DNA follows: TGTGCCAGCTCACCAGCAGGCACCTACAATGAGCAGTTCTTC. The chain joins TRBV18 to TRBJ2-1; D gene unclear. The V gene lost 2 bases and the J gene lost 2 bases, with 7 bases spanning the gap. CDR1 and CDR2 from the germline V gene are KGHSH and LQKENI. This CDR3 has 14 amino acids.

The genes are TRBV7-2 and TRBJ2-3; possible D gene TRBD2, 6 bases. V gave up 5 bases and J gave up 10 bases, with 22 bases separating them. Germline V gives CDR1 SGHTA, CDR2 FQGNSA. This CDR3 region has 15 residues. CDR3: CASSQMGPTGGAQYF. In DNA, the CDR3 is TGTGCCAGCAGCCAAATGGGACCCACAGGAGGGGCGCAGTATTTT.

CDR3 coding DNA: TGTGCCACATTGGGCCCCGGGGAGCTGTTTTTT. Encoded protein: CATLGPGELFF. V usage is TRBV30 and J usage is TRBJ2-2; the D is unclear. CDR1 and CDR2 from the germline V gene are GTSNPN and SVGIG (reference sequence). The V and J ends lost 8 bases and 6 bases respectively, with 10 bases between them. There are 11 residues in the CDR3.

V is TRBV6-1 and J is TRBJ1-2; 7 bases map to TRBD1. CDR1 and CDR2 from the germline V gene are MNHNS and SASEGT. The CDR3 contains 14 residues. Losses at the gene ends were 4 bases for V and 4 bases for J; bases not matched to a gene: 6. The CDR3 sequence: CASSVMTGSYGYTF. The CDR3 coding sequence is TGTGCCAGCAGTGTAATGACAGGGTCCTATGGCTACACCTTC.